This T cell receptor beta chain was captured by sequencing in a study of blood T cell repertoires in COVID-19. Clones were sequenced by immunoSEQ multiplex PCR, and TCRdb holds only the in-frame ones, with some missing. This table holds a few hundred thousand clones, 70% to 90% found once. The CDR3 is 14 residues long. Germline V gene lookup returns CDR1 ENHRY and CDR2 SYGVKD. The junction had 4 bases not matched to a gene; V was cut back by 6 bases and J by 3 bases. V usage is TRBV10-3 and J usage is TRBJ1-5, with TRBD1 matching over 8 bases. Sequenced: peripheral blood. The receptor's source is a human donor in a cohort sampled during active COVID-19. CDR3 nucleotides: TGTGCCATCAGCCCGGACAGGGACAATCAGCCCCAGCATTTT. This gives the protein CAISPDRDNQPQHF.